Presented here are 27 T cell receptor beta chains from one specimen sequenced in a study of cytomegalovirus exposure and HLA in healthy donors. Assay: immunoSEQ multiplex PCR; the TCRdb copy retains only in-frame clones and omits some. The repertoire has 80,000 to 90,000 clones, approximately 96% of them found once; the top ten carry around 0.78%. The specimen was PBMCs. The source of these receptors is a young man in good health and CMV-seronegative.

This chain connects TRBV21-1 to TRBJ1-3. TRBV21-1 is a pseudogene. CDR3 size: 13 residues. The CDR3 sequence: CAINDGGGNTIYF. In nucleotides, the CDR3 is TGTGCCATTAACGACGGAGGAGGAAACACCATATATTTT.

The count of this clone is one. CDR3 in DNA: TGTGCCAGCAGGAACAGGGATGAGCAGTTCTTC. It is translated as CASRNRDEQFF. The chain is built from TRBV6-5 and TRBJ2-1; TRBD1 might be the D (6 bases). The CDR3 contains 11 residues. Between the trimmed V and J ends, which lost 6 bases and 8 bases, there was a span of 8 bases. CDR1 is MNHEY and CDR2 is SVGAGI in the germline V gene.

The chain joins TRBV27 to TRBJ2-7; D unclear. Germline loops: CDR1 MNHEY, CDR2 SMNVEV (reference sequence). This CDR3 has 15 residues. The V end was cut by 0 bases, the J end by 3 bases, with 12 bases between. CDR3 sequence (DNA): TGTGCCAGCAGTTTATCGCGCGGTCCGTTCTACGAGCAGTACGTC. This encodes CASSLSRGPFYEQYV.

The chain recombines TRBV11-3 with TRBJ1-1; 8 positions match TRBD1. This CDR3 is built from 13 residues. Germline V lookup: CDR1 SGHNT, CDR2 YENEEA. The junction had 10 bases not matched to a gene; V was cut back by 7 bases and J by 9 bases. CDR3 nucleotide sequence: TGTGCCAGCAACGATGACAGGGGTTGGCAAGCTTTCTTT. Encoded protein: CASNDDRGWQAFF. Combining the CDR3 with reference TRBV11-3 and TRBJ1-1 gives the whole variable domain EAGVVQSPRYKIIEKKQPVAFWCNPISGHNTLYWYLQNLGQGPELLIRYENEEAVDDSQLPKDRFSAERLKGVDSTLKIQPAELGDSAVYLCASNDDRGWQAFFGQGTRLTVV.

CDR3 loop: CASSLYRAETNEKLFF. Here the CDR3 DNA reads TGTGCCAGCAGCTTATACAGGGCGGAGACTAATGAAAAACTGTTTTTT. V gene TRBV11-2 combines with J gene TRBJ1-4; weak D call: TRBD1 (6 bases). This CDR3 region has 16 residues. The germline V gene encodes CDR1 SGHAT and CDR2 FQNNGV. Trimming took 2 bases from V and 2 from J, leaving 12 bases between them.

This chain connects TRBV25-1 to TRBJ1-1; possible D gene TRBD1, 6 bases. Per germline, CDR1 MGHDK and CDR2 SYGVNS. Trimming left V 0 bases short and J 6 bases short, with 14 bases between. The CDR3 is 15 amino acids. The CDR3 protein is CASSEYDRPLPEAFF. The CDR3 DNA reads as TGTGCCAGCAGTGAATATGACAGGCCGCTACCTGAAGCTTTCTTT.

The chain has TRBV19 and TRBJ1-5; D may be TRBD1 (6 bases). Trimming took off 2 bases at V and 3 bases at J, with 29 bases between the two ends. Germline CDR1 reads LNHDA; CDR2 reads SQIVND (reference sequence). This CDR3 comprises 21 residues. The CDR3 here is CASSISHLWGTAGAHNQPQHF. Here the CDR3 DNA reads TGTGCCAGTAGTATATCCCATCTATGGGGGACCGCAGGGGCTCACAATCAGCCCCAGCATTTT.

The chain joins TRBV27 to TRBJ2-6; TRBD1 agrees at 9 bases. Germline trimming cut 4 bases from V and 2 bases from J; bases unmatched to any gene: 12. The CDR3 runs 19 residues. Germline CDR1 is MNHEY and CDR2 is SMNVEV (reference sequence). CDR3 DNA: TGTGCCAGCAGTTCCGCCTACAGGGGGCCGAGGGCTGGGGCCAACGTCCTGACTTTC. It translates to CASSSAYRGPRAGANVLTF.

As for this clone: One end of the junction does not line up with germline, which may come from a read error. This rearrangement joins TRBV28 to TRBJ2-1, with no clear D. The germline gives CDR1 MDHEN, CDR2 SYDVKM. This CDR3 comprises 10 residues. The chain's CDR3 is CASSPPAEVF. The CDR3 DNA is TGTGCCAGCAGCCCTCCAGCCGAGGTCTTC.

The chain links TRBV6-1 to TRBJ1-1; 7 bases fit TRBD1. This CDR3 contains 15 residues. Germline CDR1 is MNHNS and CDR2 is SASEGT. Trimming took 1 base from V and 0 from J; bases not matched to a gene: 2. The CDR3, as DNA: TGTGCCAGCAGTGAAGTTAGGGGGCTGAACACTGAAGCTTTCTTT. Its translation is CASSEVRGLNTEAFF.

The chain combines TRBV5-6 with TRBJ2-1, with 13 bases lining up with TRBD2. The CDR3 has 14 residues. Trimming removed 8 bases from V and 12 bases from J; junction bases left unmatched: 11. In germline, CDR1 is SGHDT, CDR2 YYEEEE. The CDR3 region has the DNA TGTGCCAGTCTTGGACTAGCGGGAGCGGGGGGGCAGTTCTTC. This encodes CASLGLAGAGGQFF.

The chain carries TRBV19 and TRBJ1-1, with D unresolved. V lost 6 bases, J lost 1 base, and 9 bases lay in between. This CDR3 has 13 residues. Germline V gene sequence: CDR1 LNHDA, CDR2 SQIVND (reference sequence). In nucleotides, the CDR3 is TGTGCCAGTAGCCGGGCGGGGAACACTGAAGCTTTCTTT. Its protein is CASSRAGNTEAFF.

In its sample, this clone was seen once. The chain is built from TRBV4-3 and TRBJ2-2, with 8 bases fitting TRBD1. The CDR3 is made up of 16 amino acids. Trimming removed 3 bases from V and 5 bases from J; junction bases left unmatched: 8. Germline CDR1 LGHNA, CDR2 YSLEER. The CDR3 DNA follows: TGCGCCAGCAGCCAGCGGACAGGGCCCCAAACCGGGGAGCTGTTTTTT. Protein sequence: CASSQRTGPQTGELFF.

J is TRBJ2-7 and V is TRBV6-1, with 11 bases identical to TRBD1. CDR1 and CDR2 from the germline V gene are MNHNS and SASEGT. Trimming removed 10 bases from V and 1 base from J; junction bases left unmatched: 9. The CDR3 consists of 15 residues. CDR3 bases: TGTGCCACTTCAAGCCGGGACAGGGGGTCCTACGAGCAGTACTTC. Translation gives CATSSRDRGSYEQYF.

V usage is TRBV18 and J usage is TRBJ1-1; D gene uncertain. Trimming shortened V by 4 bases and J by 5 bases, and 17 bases separated the two germline ends. CDR1 and CDR2 (germline): KGHSH, LQKENI. The CDR3 is made up of 15 amino acids. CDR3 amino acids: CASSLPGGESTEAFF. In DNA form, the CDR3 reads TGTGCCAGCTCACTCCCGGGAGGCGAGTCTACTGAAGCTTTCTTT.

The table lists this clone with a count of one. The gene calls are TRBV7-9 and TRBJ1-2, with D perhaps TRBD1 (6 bases). The CDR3 spans 13 residues. V shed 6 bases and J shed 8 bases, with 16 bases lying between them. The germline CDR1 and CDR2 sequences are SEHNR and FQNEAQ (reference sequence). CDR3 sequence reads: CASSSTGPEGYTF. In DNA, the CDR3 is TGTGCCAGCAGTTCAACAGGGCCCGAAGGCTACACCTTC.

This chain connects TRBV30 to TRBJ2-2, with 7 bases aligning to TRBD1. CDR3 length: 16 residues. The germline gives CDR1 GTSNPN, CDR2 SVGIG (reference sequence). J gave up 3 bases and V 3 bases, and 10 bases lay outside the gene matches. CDR3 in amino acids: CAWRGNLRGYTGELFF. CDR3 DNA: TGTGCCTGGAGGGGGAACCTCAGGGGGTACACCGGGGAGCTGTTTTTT.

The chain is built from TRBV21-1 and TRBJ1-2; TRBD1, the table's D call, was not compared with the DNA. TRBV21-1 is shown as a pseudogene. This CDR3 is 16 amino acids long. The CDR3 DNA sequence: TGTGCCAGCAGCCCCCGTGCTGCGACAGGGTACTATGGCTACACCTTC. Residues: CASSPRAATGYYGYTF.

The chain employs TRBV28 and TRBJ2-3; a weak D match, TRBD2 (7 bases). CDR1 and CDR2 (germline): MDHEN, SYDVKM. The CDR3 totals 16 residues. V lost 6 bases and J 2 bases, leaving 18 bases between the germline ends. The CDR3 spells CASSSRRGATTDTQYF. For the CDR3, the DNA is TGTGCCAGCAGCTCACGACGGGGGGCTACCACAGATACGCAGTATTTT.

V is TRBV10-3 and J is TRBJ2-7, with 8 bases fitting TRBD1. Unmatched junction bases numbered 13, after V lost 4 bases and J lost 5 bases. CDR3 length: 16 amino acids. Germline CDR1 reads ENHRY; CDR2 reads SYGVKD. The CDR3 DNA follows: TGTGCCATCAGTGTTGTTCGAGGACAGGGTTCGGACGAGCAGTACTTC. Its protein product is CAISVVRGQGSDEQYF.

The chain uses TRBV18 and TRBJ2-1; 12 nucleotides line up with TRBD2. CDR3 length: 16 amino acids. J lost 9 bases, V lost 3 bases, and 9 bases had no gene match. Germline V gene sequence: CDR1 KGHSH, CDR2 LQKENI. The DNA for the CDR3 is TGTGCCAGCTCACCGAGACTAGCGGGAGAGGCGGGTGAGCAGTTCTTC. It codes for CASSPRLAGEAGEQFF.

The CDR3 DNA reads TGTGCCAGCAGTGAATCCTGGCCCTCTAACTATGGCTACACCTTC. Protein sequence: CASSESWPSNYGYTF. The rearrangement links TRBV25-1 to TRBJ1-2, with D unclear. The CDR3 sequence is 15 residues long. CDR1 and CDR2 (germline): MGHDK, SYGVNS. The ends were cut back, 1 base at V and 0 bases at J, with 9 bases in the middle.

V and J are TRBV18 and TRBJ2-2; 8 nucleotides line up with TRBD2. V lost 0 bases and J lost 8; bases outside the gene matches: 5. This CDR3 comprises 15 residues. Germline V CDR1 and CDR2: KGHSH, LQKENI. The CDR3 here is CASSPPGLVSGELFF. The DNA of the CDR3 is TGTGCCAGCTCACCACCGGGACTAGTTTCTGGGGAGCTGTTTTTT.

V and J are TRBV7-2 and TRBJ1-5; D ambiguous. V gave up 5 bases and J gave up 0 bases, with 8 bases separating them. The germline CDR1 and CDR2 sequences are SGHTA and FQGNSA. The CDR3 runs to 14 residues. Here the CDR3 DNA reads TGTGCCAGCAGCCGCTTGAGTAGCAATCAGCCCCAGCATTTT. Protein product: CASSRLSSNQPQHF.

To note about this clone: The junction departs from germline at one end; a sequencing error may be responsible. The chain employs TRBV7-9 and TRBJ2-7, with TRBD2 as a possible D gene (5 bases). This CDR3 has 13 residues. The germline V gene has CDR1 SEHNR and CDR2 FQNEAQ (reference sequence). The CDR3 coding sequence is TGTGCTAGCAGCTACCGGGATCTCTACGAGCAGTACTTC. It is translated as CASSYRDLYEQYF.

The chain links TRBV19 to TRBJ1-2; 7 nucleotides align to TRBD1. After removal of 1 base from V and 4 bases from J, the junction contained 6 bases not matched to a gene. CDR3 length: 15 amino acids. Germline values: CDR1 LNHDA, CDR2 SQIVND (reference sequence). For the CDR3, the DNA is TGTGCCAGTAGTATAGCCCCGGGACAGAGCTATGGCTACACCTTC. Encoded protein: CASSIAPGQSYGYTF.

Points on this clone: The same CDR3 arises from other DNA sequences in this sample as well. V usage is TRBV29-1 and J usage is TRBJ2-7; TRBD2 matches at 7 bases. Germline loops: CDR1 SQVTM, CDR2 ANQGSEA. This CDR3 region has 15 residues. V lost 3 bases to trimming and J lost 0 bases; unmatched junction nucleotides: 8. The DNA of the CDR3 is TGCAGCGTTGATGTGGTAGCGGGCAGCTCCTACGAGCAGTACTTC. Protein product: CSVDVVAGSSYEQYF.